This section outlines one TCR beta chain sequence together with its context. The antigen is unknown. This sample is drawn from a study of T cells in localized non-small cell lung cancer. The CDR3 spans 14 residues. Trimming removed 2 bases at V and 9 bases at J, with 14 bases between. From germline, CDR1 is MRHNA and CDR2 SNTAGT. Assay: immunoSEQ multiplex PCR; the TCRdb copy retains only in-frame clones and omits some. The repertoire has 130,000 or so clones, about 89% of them found once; the top ten carry over 1.5%. The study's findings and limits: Of the tissues analyzed, uninvolved adjacent lung showed maximal T cell clonality, greater than tumor. Appearing in adjacent lung were a median approximately 57 of the top 100 tumor clones. Higher blood T cell density went with longer overall survival.

The sequence came from a female donor over 55 with stage I lung adenocarcinoma. The specimen was peripheral blood, collected before any cancer treatment. V is TRBV6-4 and J is TRBJ1-5; D perhaps matches TRBD1 (6 bases). CDR3 nucleotide sequence: TGTGCCAGCAGTGACAGAGGGGGGCAAGGGCCCCAGCATTTT. This encodes CASSDRGGQGPQHF.